One T cell receptor (beta chain) is described in this entry. The germline gene is not matched at one end of the junction; a read error may be the cause. A modified ARM-PCR protocol with three rounds of nested PCR amplified TCRbeta. MiXCR was run by TCRdb on the multiplex PCR reads, yielding one entry per CDR3 protein. Of 60,000 to 95,000 distinct CDR3 sequences detected, over 75% appear once; the ten largest clones hold over 9.5%. The data are from a study of tumor and adjacent non-tumor tissue in lung cancer. Overall study: Some 4.2 million productive TCRbeta reads were obtained per sample on average.

No cell sorting was done before RNA was extracted from the tissue. Sequenced sample: lung tumor tissue. This clonotype was obtained from a woman aged 45 to 65 with non-small cell lung cancer.

CDR3 DNA sequence: TGTGTCAGCAGCCAAGTAGGACTAGCGGGAGAAGACCACTACGAGCAGTACTTC. It yields the protein CVSSQVGLAGEDHYEQYF. The V and J genes are TRBV4-2 and TRBJ2-7; 13 nucleotides align to TRBD2. The CDR3 runs 18 residues. Germline V gene sequence: CDR1 LGHNA, CDR2 YNFKEQ.